This T cell receptor beta chain was identified during a study of regulatory T cells in long-lasting Graves disease. Study-level information: Duration of antithyroid drug therapy among newly diagnosed Graves' patients was under 3 months.

Building of the TCR beta libraries involved iRepertoire HTBI primers and Arm-PCR of CDR3 regions. TCRdb reprocessed the multiplex PCR reads with MiXCR, giving one entry per CDR3 protein. The sample has around 250,000 distinct CDR3 sequences; more than 15% are singletons. Study-level results: With persistent disease, TRBV28, TRBJ1-2 and TRBJ2-5 were the favored segments.

After removal of 1 base from V and 9 bases from J, the junction contained 3 bases not matched to a gene. Looked up from germline, CDR1 is ENHRY and CDR2 is SYGVKD. The CDR3 spans 13 residues. Note on this clonotype: Its target is not known.

The sample's time point: newly diagnosed GD, antithyroid drugs for less than 3 months. The TCR library was made from RNA that had been extracted from PBMCs in TRIzol. This sample also appeared in a second study, on T cells in Graves' hyperthyroidism and ophthalmopathy. Per that study: Researchers ran a first-round RT-PCR on the TCR CDR3 using the HTBI primer set.

Sequenced material: peripheral blood mononuclear cells (PBMCs), taken at new diagnosis, from a patient treated with antithyroid drugs. The receptor was isolated from a woman aged 25 to 45 with Graves disease. The chain joins TRBV10-3 to TRBJ2-1; 7 positions agree with TRBD1. This CDR3 reads CAISEFRDSEQFF. CDR3 nucleotide sequence: TGTGCCATCAGTGAGTTTCGGGACAGTGAGCAGTTCTTC.